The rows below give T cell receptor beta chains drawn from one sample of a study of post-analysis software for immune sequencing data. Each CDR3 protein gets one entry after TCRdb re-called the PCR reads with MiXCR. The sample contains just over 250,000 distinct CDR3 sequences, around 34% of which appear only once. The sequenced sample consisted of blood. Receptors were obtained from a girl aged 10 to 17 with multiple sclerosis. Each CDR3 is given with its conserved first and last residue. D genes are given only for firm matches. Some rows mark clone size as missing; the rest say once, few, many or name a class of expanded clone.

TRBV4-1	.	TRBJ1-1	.	CASSQDPPGRTEAFF	TGCGCCAGCAGCCAAGATCCCCCGGGGAGAACTGAAGCTTTCTTT
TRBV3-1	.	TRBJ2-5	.	CASSQPGLRSLYF	TGTGCCAGCAGCCAGCCGGGACTCCGCTCGTTGTACTTC
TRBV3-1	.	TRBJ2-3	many	CASSLDWNTDTQYF	TGTGCCAGCAGCTTAGACTGGAACACAGATACGCAGTATTTT
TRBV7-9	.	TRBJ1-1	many	CASSLAWAKLNTEAFF	TGTGCCAGCAGCTTAGCCTGGGCGAAGCTGAACACTGAAGCTTTCTTT
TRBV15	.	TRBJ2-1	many	CATSGITAELEQFF	TGTGCCACCAGCGGGATTACCGCTGAGCTTGAGCAGTTCTTC
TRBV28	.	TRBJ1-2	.	CASSLEGGAGYTF	TGTGCCAGCAGTTTAGAGGGCGGCGCTGGCTACACCTTC
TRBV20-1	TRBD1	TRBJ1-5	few	CSARQGASQPQHF	TGCAGTGCTCGACAGGGGGCGAGTCAGCCCCAGCATTTT
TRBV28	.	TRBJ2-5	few	CASSQDKYQETQYF	TGTGCCAGCAGCCAGGACAAGTACCAAGAGACCCAGTACTTC
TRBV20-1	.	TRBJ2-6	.	CSARDRFDPTLTGANVLTF	TGCAGTGCTAGAGATCGATTCGACCCCACCCTGACTGGGGCCAACGTCCTGACTTTC
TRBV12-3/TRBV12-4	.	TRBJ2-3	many	CASSLEAGPRADTQYF	TGTGCCAGCAGTTTAGAGGCAGGGCCACGGGCAGATACGCAGTATTTT
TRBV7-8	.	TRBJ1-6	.	CASSLAAGPASPLHF	TGTGCCAGCAGCTTAGCGGCAGGTCCAGCATCACCCCTCCACTTT
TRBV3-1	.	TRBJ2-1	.	CASSQKLGGRHNEQFF	TGTGCCAGCAGCCAAAAACTAGGAGGTCGGCACAATGAGCAGTTCTTC
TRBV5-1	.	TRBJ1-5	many	CASSPTGTGGGNQPQHF	TGCGCCAGCAGCCCTACCGGGACCGGGGGAGGCAATCAGCCCCAGCATTTT
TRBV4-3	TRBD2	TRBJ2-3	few	CASSQDRASGTDTQYF	TGCGCCAGCAGCCAAGATAGGGCTAGCGGGACCGATACGCAGTATTTT
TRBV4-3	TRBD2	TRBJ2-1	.	CASSHLSGSYNEQFF	TGCGCCAGCAGCCACCTTAGCGGGAGCTACAATGAGCAGTTCTTC
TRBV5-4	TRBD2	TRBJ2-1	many	CASSGGGQRGFYNEQFF	TGTGCCAGCAGCGGGGGGGGTCAAAGGGGATTTTACAATGAGCAGTTCTTC
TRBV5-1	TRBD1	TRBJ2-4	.	CASSWTGDKNIQYF	TGCGCCAGCAGCTGGACAGGGGACAAAAACATTCAGTACTTC
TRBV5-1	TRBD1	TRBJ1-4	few	CASSRGTGDEKLFF	TGCGCCAGCAGTCGCGGGACAGGGGATGAAAAACTGTTTTTT
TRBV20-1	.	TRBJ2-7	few	CSARSDTSYEQYF	TGCAGTGCTAGATCCGATACCTCCTACGAGCAGTACTTC
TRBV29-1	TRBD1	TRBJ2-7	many	CSVRDRASYEQYF	TGCAGCGTTCGGGACAGAGCATCCTACGAGCAGTACTTC
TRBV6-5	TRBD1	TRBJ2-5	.	CASSLGTGFLLLQYF	TGTGCCAGCAGTCTAGGGACAGGGTTCCTCCTTCTGCAGTACTTC
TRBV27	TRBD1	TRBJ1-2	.	CASSPGTGKGYGYTF	TGTGCCAGCAGTCCCGGGACAGGGAAGGGCTATGGCTACACCTTC
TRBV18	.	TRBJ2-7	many	CASSPKHLYEQYF	TGTGCCAGCTCACCAAAGCACCTTTACGAGCAGTACTTC
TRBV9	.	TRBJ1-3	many	CASSPRGGGNTIYF	TGTGCCAGCAGTCCGCGGGGGGGAGGAAACACCATATATTTT
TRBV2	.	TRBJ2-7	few	CASKGEQYF	TGTGCCAGCAAGGGTGAGCAGTACTTC
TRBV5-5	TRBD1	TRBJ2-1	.	CASSPRQGTGVPEQFF	TGTGCCAGCAGTCCCCGACAGGGGACAGGGGTACCTGAGCAGTTCTTC
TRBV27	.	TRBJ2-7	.	CASSPSGTPYEQYF	TGTGCCAGCAGTCCCAGTGGGACTCCCTACGAGCAGTACTTC
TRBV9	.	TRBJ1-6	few	CASSGTTSLSPLHF	TGTGCCAGCAGCGGCACCACCTCCCTCTCACCCCTCCACTTT
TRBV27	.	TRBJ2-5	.	CASSLWQGNQETQYF	TGTGCCAGCAGTTTATGGCAGGGAAATCAAGAGACCCAGTACTTC
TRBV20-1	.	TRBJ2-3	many	CSVKGDTRADTQYF	TGCAGTGTGAAAGGGGACACGCGCGCAGATACGCAGTATTTT
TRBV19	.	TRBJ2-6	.	CASKPRPGPSLSGANVLTF	TGTGCCTCCAAACCTCGCCCGGGACCTAGCCTCTCTGGGGCCAACGTCCTGACTTTC
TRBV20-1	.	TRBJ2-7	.	CSAGTSYEQYF	TGCAGTGCAGGGACTTCCTACGAGCAGTACTTC
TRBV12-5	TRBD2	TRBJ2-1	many	CASGLVLGTSIYNEQFF	TGTGCTAGTGGTTTGGTCTTGGGGACTAGCATATACAATGAGCAGTTCTTC
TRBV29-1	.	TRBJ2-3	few	CSVEKLTTGIRRGGDTQYF	TGCAGCGTTGAAAAGTTGACGACGGGGATAAGGCGGGGTGGGGATACGCAGTATTTT
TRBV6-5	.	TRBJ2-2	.	CASSPPYSGELFF	TGTGCCAGCAGTCCGCCCTATTCGGGGGAGCTGTTTTTT
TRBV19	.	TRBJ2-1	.	CASTEGALYNEQFF	TGTGCCAGTACGGAGGGGGCCCTTTACAATGAGCAGTTCTTC
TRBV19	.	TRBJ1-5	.	CTSSIGGWQPQHF	TGTACCAGTAGTATTGGGGGTTGGCAGCCCCAGCATTTT
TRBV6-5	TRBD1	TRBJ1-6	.	CASSWNTLTTGGQGPLHF	TGTGCCAGCAGTTGGAATACCCTGACGACAGGGGGGCAGGGACCCCTCCACTTT
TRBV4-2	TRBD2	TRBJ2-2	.	CASSQDQSGGTGELFF	TGTGCCAGCAGCCAAGATCAAAGCGGGGGCACCGGGGAGCTGTTTTTT